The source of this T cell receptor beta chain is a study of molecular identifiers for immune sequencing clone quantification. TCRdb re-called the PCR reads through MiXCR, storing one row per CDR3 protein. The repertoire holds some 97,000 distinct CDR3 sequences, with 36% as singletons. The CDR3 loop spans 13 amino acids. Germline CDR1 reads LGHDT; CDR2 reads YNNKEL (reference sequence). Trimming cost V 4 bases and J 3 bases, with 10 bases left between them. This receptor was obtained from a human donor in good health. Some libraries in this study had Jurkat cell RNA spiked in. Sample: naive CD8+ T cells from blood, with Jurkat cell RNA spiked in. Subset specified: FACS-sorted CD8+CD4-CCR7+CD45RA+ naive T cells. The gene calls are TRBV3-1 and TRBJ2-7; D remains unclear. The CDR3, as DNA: TGTGCCAGCAGCCTTGATTTTTTCTACGAGCAGTACTTC. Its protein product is CASSLDFFYEQYF.